The 21 T cell receptor beta chains below all came from one sample that was sequenced in a study of cytomegalovirus exposure and HLA in healthy donors. A multiplex PCR was run with 60 Vbeta primers and 13 Jbeta primers. Using immunoSEQ multiplex PCR, the repertoire was profiled, and TCRdb retains in-frame clones only, with some absent. This sample has under 200,000 clones; around three quarters occur once, and the top ten carry approximately 0.69%. Sequencing input: PBMCs. The receptors shown here come from a woman in her 40s in good health and CMV-seronegative.

The J gene is TRBJ2-3, the V gene TRBV30; 12 bases line up with TRBD2. The CDR3 is 16 amino acids. Trimming cost V 4 bases and J 4 bases; bases outside gene matches: 9. Germline V gives CDR1 GTSNPN, CDR2 SVGIG (reference sequence). The CDR3 DNA is TGTGCCTGGACCTTAGGGCTAGCGGGAGGGGCAGATACGCAGTATTTT. It encodes CAWTLGLAGGADTQYF. The whole variable domain, remainder taken from reference TRBV30 and TRBJ2-3, is SQTIHQWPATLVQPVGSPLSLECTVEGTSNPNLYWYRQAAGRGLQLLFYSVGIGQISSEVPQNLSASRPQDRQFILSSKKLLLSDSGFYLCAWTLGLAGGADTQYFGPGTRLTVL.

The genes are TRBV9 and TRBJ2-3, with D tentatively TRBD1 (5 bases). This CDR3 has 15 residues. Trimming took off 0 bases at V and 1 base at J, with 9 bases between the two ends. From germline, CDR1 is SGDLS and CDR2 YYNGEE. The CDR3 region is CASSVEGVGTDTQYF. CDR3 DNA sequence: TGTGCCAGCAGCGTAGAAGGGGTTGGCACAGATACGCAGTATTTT.

The rearrangement joins TRBV7-8 to TRBJ1-1; no clear D. Germline CDR1 reads SGHVS; CDR2 reads FQNEAQ. V was shortened by 4 bases and J by 1 base, with 22 bases between the two germline ends. This CDR3 is 18 amino acids long. CDR3 sequence: CASSSQSGKPLGNTEAFF. The CDR3 nucleotides read TGTGCCAGCAGCTCCCAAAGCGGGAAACCGCTGGGGAACACTGAAGCTTTCTTT.

The genes are TRBV6-1 and TRBJ1-3, with D tentatively TRBD1 (5 bases). The CDR3 contains 18 residues. Trimming pared 4 bases from V and 0 bases from J, leaving 19 bases between. The germline gives CDR1 MNHNS, CDR2 SASEGT. CDR3 protein: CASSALLGLLISGNTIYF. The CDR3 DNA is TGTGCCAGCAGTGCGCTCCTGGGACTGCTAATCTCTGGAAACACCATATATTTT.

V usage is TRBV2 and J usage is TRBJ1-4, with D unclear. CDR3 length: 15 amino acids. V was trimmed by 1 base and J by 3 bases, leaving 9 bases between them. Germline CDR1 is SNHLY and CDR2 is FYNNEI. The DNA for the CDR3 is TGTGCCAGCAGTGAAGGGGCGGGATCTAATGAAAAACTGTTTTTT. This sequence encodes CASSEGAGSNEKLFF.

The chain uses TRBV13 and TRBJ1-1, with TRBD1 identical over 7 bases. The trim removed 0 bases at V and 8 bases at J, leaving 9 bases unmatched. Germline V gene data show CDR1 as PRHDT and CDR2 as FYEKMQ (reference sequence). The CDR3 has 15 amino acids. In DNA form, the CDR3 reads TGTGCCAGCAGCTTAGGACCCGCGGGACAGTTAGAAGCTTTCTTT. It is translated as CASSLGPAGQLEAFF.

The rearrangement joins TRBV11-2 to TRBJ1-2; the D gene is possibly TRBD1 (6 bases). The germline gives CDR1 SGHAT, CDR2 FQNNGV. This CDR3 region has 16 residues. Trimming pared 1 base from V and 4 bases from J, leaving 16 bases between. The CDR3 DNA sequence: TGTGCCAGCAGCTTAGGGGTGGGGACAAATTTCTATGGCTACACCTTC. Its protein product is CASSLGVGTNFYGYTF.

This chain uses TRBV5-1 with TRBJ2-2, with D possibly TRBD2 on 6 matching bases. The germline V gene encodes CDR1 SGHRS and CDR2 YFSETQ. The V end lost 0 bases, the J end lost 5 bases, and 8 bases lay between the germline ends. The CDR3 loop spans 14 amino acids. CDR3 DNA: TGCGCCAGCAGCTTGGCCGGGGGAACCGGGGAGCTGTTTTTT. It encodes CASSLAGGTGELFF.

This chain links TRBV7-2 with TRBJ1-2; a possible D gene is TRBD1 (6 bases). CDR1 is SGHTA, CDR2 FQGNSA, per germline. CDR3 length equals 17 residues. Trimming took off 2 bases at V and 7 bases at J, with 23 bases between the two ends. The chain's CDR3 is CASSLNGWGGGLGGYTF. As DNA, the CDR3 is TGTGCCAGCAGCTTAAATGGTTGGGGGGGCGGCCTAGGTGGCTACACCTTC.

This clone has a handful of counts. The chain employs TRBV27 and TRBJ1-2; D perhaps matches TRBD1 (5 bases). CDR1 and CDR2 from the germline V gene are MNHEY and SMNVEV (reference sequence). The CDR3 covers 14 residues. The germline V and J ends were trimmed by 6 bases and 8 bases, with 19 bases remaining between them. CDR3 residues: CASSPPGRADGYTF. Here the CDR3 DNA reads TGTGCCAGCAGCCCTCCTGGCAGGGCGGACGGCTACACCTTC.

The CDR3: CASSIGRREVRTEAFF. The CDR3 DNA reads as TGTGCCAGTAGTATAGGACGAAGGGAGGTACGGACTGAAGCTTTCTTT. This chain connects TRBV19 to TRBJ1-1; D not resolved. CDR3 length equals 16 residues. CDR1 and CDR2 (germline): LNHDA, SQIVND (reference sequence). Trimming left V 1 base short and J 5 bases short, with 17 bases between.

This clone was seen ten or more times. The chain joins TRBV4-3 to TRBJ2-3, with 9 bases matching TRBD1. The J segment lost 4 bases and the V segment lost 0 bases, leaving 5 bases of the junction unmatched. The CDR3 is made up of 16 amino acids. Germline CDR1 reads LGHNA; CDR2 reads YSLEER. This chain's CDR3 is CASSQDAGTGPDTQYF. The CDR3 nucleotides are TGCGCCAGCAGCCAAGACGCAGGGACAGGGCCAGATACGCAGTATTTT.

V gene TRBV12-5 combines with J gene TRBJ2-1; D is unclear. This CDR3 is 13 amino acids long. Trimming pared 3 bases from V and 8 bases from J, leaving 11 bases between. Germline-derived CDR1 and CDR2 are LGHNT and FRNRAP. As DNA, the CDR3 is TGTGCTAGTGGTTTAGAGGTCATGGATGAGCAGTTCTTC. Residues: CASGLEVMDEQFF.

The chain carries TRBV19 and TRBJ2-7; possible D gene TRBD2, 5 bases. V was trimmed by 6 bases and J by 3 bases, leaving 12 bases between them. Germline CDR1 and CDR2: LNHDA and SQIVND (reference sequence). This CDR3 has 13 amino acids. CDR3 DNA sequence: TGTGCCAGTAGCGCGGGTCGTGGCTACGAGCAGTACTTC. It specifies CASSAGRGYEQYF.

The rearrangement joins TRBV7-2 to TRBJ2-7; possible D gene TRBD2, 5 bases. The CDR3 has 12 amino acids. Deletions cut 5 bases from V and 13 bases from J, with 18 bases between. The germline V gene has CDR1 SGHTA and CDR2 FQGNSA. CDR3 DNA: TGTGCCAGCAGCCTCACCCTGGGCGGGCGCTACTTC. Amino acids: CASSLTLGGRYF.

This rearrangement joins TRBV6-5 to TRBJ2-2; 10 nucleotides agree with TRBD2. Trimming at V came to 6 bases and at J to 3 bases, leaving 4 bases not matched to a gene. The germline CDR1 and CDR2 sequences are MNHEY and SVGAGI. The CDR3 is made up of 15 amino acids. CDR3 bases: TGTGCCAGCAGACCTCTAGCGGGGGACACCGGGGAGCTGTTTTTT. Residues: CASRPLAGDTGELFF.

CDR3 amino acids: CASSLTSGIYEQFF. The CDR3 bases are TGTGCCAGCAGTCTGACTAGCGGGATCTATGAGCAGTTCTTC. The V and J genes are TRBV28 and TRBJ2-1, with 11 bases aligning to TRBD2. CDR3 length equals 14 residues. V dropped 5 bases and J dropped 8; count of bases not matched to a gene: 5. CDR1 and CDR2 from the germline V gene are MDHEN and SYDVKM.

The J gene is TRBJ2-7, the V gene TRBV10-1; possibly TRBD1 for D (6 bases). The germline V gene has CDR1 WNHNN and CDR2 SYGVQD (reference sequence). The CDR3 contains 12 residues. V lost 8 bases to trimming and J lost 0 bases, with 8 bases between them. CDR3 DNA: TGCGCCAGCGCCAGGGGCTCCTACGAGCAGTACTTC. Translating it yields CASARGSYEQYF.

This chain links TRBV5-6 with TRBJ2-5; 9 nucleotides match TRBD2. Germline CDR1 SGHDT, CDR2 YYEEEE. The CDR3 loop spans 19 amino acids. The ends lost 4 bases at V and 2 bases at J; junction bases unmatched: 18. The chain's CDR3 is CASSLLAGAGGPIQETQYF. The CDR3 region has the DNA TGTGCCAGCAGCCTTCTCGCGGGAGCGGGGGGCCCCATTCAAGAGACCCAGTACTTC.

As DNA, the CDR3 is TGTGCCAGCAGTCCCGGTTCAGGGACAGGGCATAACGAGCAGTACTTC. Its translation is CASSPGSGTGHNEQYF. The chain combines TRBV7-2 with TRBJ2-7; 9 nucleotides agree with TRBD1. CDR3 size: 16 residues. V lost 6 bases, J lost 5 bases, and 14 bases stayed unmatched. The germline V gene encodes CDR1 SGHTA and CDR2 FQGNSA. The variable domain in full, completed from reference TRBV7-2 and TRBJ2-7, reads GAGVSQSPSNKVTEKGKDVELRCDPISGHTALYWYRQSLGQGLEFLIYFQGNSAPDKSGLPSDRFSAERTGGSVSTLTIQRTQQEDSAVYLCASSPGSGTGHNEQYFGPGTRLTVT.

The chain joins TRBV14 to TRBJ2-2; TRBD1 might be the D (5 bases). The CDR3 is 16 residues long. The V gene's germline CDR1 is SGHDN and CDR2 FVKESK. Trimming left V 0 bases short and J 7 bases short, with 15 bases between. The CDR3 region has the DNA TGTGCCAGCAGCCAAGATATCAGGGTAGACAGCGGGGAGCTGTTTTTT. Translation: CASSQDIRVDSGELFF.